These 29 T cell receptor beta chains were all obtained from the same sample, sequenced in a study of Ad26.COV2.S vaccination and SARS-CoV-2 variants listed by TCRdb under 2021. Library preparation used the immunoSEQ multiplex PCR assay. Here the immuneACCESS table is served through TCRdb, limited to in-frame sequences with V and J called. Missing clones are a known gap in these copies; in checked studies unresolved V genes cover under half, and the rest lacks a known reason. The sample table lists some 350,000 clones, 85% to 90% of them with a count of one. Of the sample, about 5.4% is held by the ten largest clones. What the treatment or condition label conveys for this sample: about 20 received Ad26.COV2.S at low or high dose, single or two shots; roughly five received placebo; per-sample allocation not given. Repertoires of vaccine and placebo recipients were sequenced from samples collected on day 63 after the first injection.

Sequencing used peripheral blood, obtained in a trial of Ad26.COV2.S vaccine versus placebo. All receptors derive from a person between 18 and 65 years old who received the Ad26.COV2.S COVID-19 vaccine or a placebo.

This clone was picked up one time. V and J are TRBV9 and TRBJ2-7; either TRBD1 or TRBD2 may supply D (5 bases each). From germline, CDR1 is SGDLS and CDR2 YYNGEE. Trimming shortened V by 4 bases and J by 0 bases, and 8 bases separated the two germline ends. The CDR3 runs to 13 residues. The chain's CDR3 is CASSPGTSYEQYF. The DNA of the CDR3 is TGTGCCAGCAGCCCTGGGACCTCCTACGAGCAGTACTTC.

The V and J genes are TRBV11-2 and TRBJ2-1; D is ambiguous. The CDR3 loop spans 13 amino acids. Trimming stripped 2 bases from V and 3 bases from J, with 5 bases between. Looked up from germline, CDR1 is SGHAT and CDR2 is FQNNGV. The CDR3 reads CASSLSIYNEQFF. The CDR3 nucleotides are TGTGCCAGCAGCTTAAGCATCTACAATGAGCAGTTCTTC.

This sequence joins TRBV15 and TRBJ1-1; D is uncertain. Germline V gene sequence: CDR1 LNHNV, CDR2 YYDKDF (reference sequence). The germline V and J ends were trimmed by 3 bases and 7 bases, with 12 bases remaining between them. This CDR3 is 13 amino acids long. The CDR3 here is CATSRFNGVEAFF. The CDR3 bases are TGTGCCACCAGCAGGTTCAATGGTGTTGAAGCTTTCTTT.

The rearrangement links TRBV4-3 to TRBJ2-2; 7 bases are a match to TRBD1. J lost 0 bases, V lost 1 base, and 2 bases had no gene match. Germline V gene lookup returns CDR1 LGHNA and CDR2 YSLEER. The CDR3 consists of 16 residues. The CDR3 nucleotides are TGCGCCAGCAGCCAAGTCGGACAGGCGAACACCGGGGAGCTGTTTTTT. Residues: CASSQVGQANTGELFF.

DNA for the CDR3: TGCAGCGTGGGGAGGCAGGGAGAGACCCAGTACTTC. Translation gives CSVGRQGETQYF. The V and J genes are TRBV29-1 and TRBJ2-5; perhaps TRBD2 as D (6 bases). The CDR3 extends over 12 amino acids. The germline CDR1 and CDR2 sequences are SQVTM and ANQGSEA. Trimming removed 6 bases from V and 4 bases from J, with 12 bases in between.

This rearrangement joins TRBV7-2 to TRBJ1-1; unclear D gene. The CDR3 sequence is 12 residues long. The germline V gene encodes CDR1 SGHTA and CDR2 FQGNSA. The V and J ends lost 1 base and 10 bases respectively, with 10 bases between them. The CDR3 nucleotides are TGTGCCAGCAGCTTAGGGGAGGTCGGAGCTTTCTTT. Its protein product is CASSLGEVGAFF.

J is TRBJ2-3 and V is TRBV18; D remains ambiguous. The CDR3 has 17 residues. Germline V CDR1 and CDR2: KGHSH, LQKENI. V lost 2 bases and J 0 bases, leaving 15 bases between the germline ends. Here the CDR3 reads CASSPAPHRRSTDTQYF. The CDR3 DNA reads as TGTGCCAGCTCACCAGCCCCCCACAGAAGGAGCACAGATACGCAGTATTTT.

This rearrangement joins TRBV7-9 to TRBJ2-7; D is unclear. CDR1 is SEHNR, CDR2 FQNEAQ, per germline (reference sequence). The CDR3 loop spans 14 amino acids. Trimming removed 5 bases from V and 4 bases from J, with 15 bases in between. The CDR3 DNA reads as TGTGCCAGCAGCGGAACTACCACCCCTTACGAGCAGTACGTC. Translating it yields CASSGTTTPYEQYV.

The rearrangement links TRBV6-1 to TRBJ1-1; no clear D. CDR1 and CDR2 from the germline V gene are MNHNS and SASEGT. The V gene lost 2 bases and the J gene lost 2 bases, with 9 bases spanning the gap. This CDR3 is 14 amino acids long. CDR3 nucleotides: TGTGCCAGCAGTGAACCAAGTGACAACACTGAAGCTTTCTTT. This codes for CASSEPSDNTEAFF.

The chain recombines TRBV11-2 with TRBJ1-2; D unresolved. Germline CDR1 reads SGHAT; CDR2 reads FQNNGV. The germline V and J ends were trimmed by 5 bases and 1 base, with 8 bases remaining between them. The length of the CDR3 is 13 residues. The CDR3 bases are TGTGCCAGCAGCCCCGACGGTAACTATGGCTACACCTTC. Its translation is CASSPDGNYGYTF.

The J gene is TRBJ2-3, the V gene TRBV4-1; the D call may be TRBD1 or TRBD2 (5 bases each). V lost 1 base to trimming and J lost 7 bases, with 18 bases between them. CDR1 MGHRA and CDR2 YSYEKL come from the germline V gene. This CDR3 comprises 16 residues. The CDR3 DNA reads TGCGCCAGCAGCCAAGGACCCGCGGGCTGGGGGAATACGCAGTATTTT. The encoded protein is CASSQGPAGWGNTQYF.

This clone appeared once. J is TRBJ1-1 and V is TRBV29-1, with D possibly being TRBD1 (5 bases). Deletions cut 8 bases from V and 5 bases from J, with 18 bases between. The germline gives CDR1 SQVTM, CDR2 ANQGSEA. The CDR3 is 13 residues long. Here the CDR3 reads CSLGQGGRTEAFF. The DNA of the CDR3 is TGCAGCCTGGGGCAGGGTGGGAGGACTGAAGCTTTCTTT.

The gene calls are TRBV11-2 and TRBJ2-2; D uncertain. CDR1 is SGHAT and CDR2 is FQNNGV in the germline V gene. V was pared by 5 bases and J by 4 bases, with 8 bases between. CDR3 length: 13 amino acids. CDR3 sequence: CASSHTTTGELFF. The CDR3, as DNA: TGTGCCAGCAGCCATACCACCACCGGGGAGCTGTTTTTT.

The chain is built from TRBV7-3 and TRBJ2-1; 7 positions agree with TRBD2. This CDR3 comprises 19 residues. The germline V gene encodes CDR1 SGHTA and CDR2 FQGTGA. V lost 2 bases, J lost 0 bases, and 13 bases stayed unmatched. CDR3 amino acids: CASSLWHSRAGTSYNEQFF. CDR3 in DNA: TGTGCCAGCAGCTTATGGCACAGTAGAGCGGGAACCTCCTACAATGAGCAGTTCTTC.

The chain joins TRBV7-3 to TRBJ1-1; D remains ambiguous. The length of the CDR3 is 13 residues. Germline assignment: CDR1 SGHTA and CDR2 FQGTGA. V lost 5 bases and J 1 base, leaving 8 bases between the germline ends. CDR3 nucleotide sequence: TGTGCCAGCAGCCCCGGACCGAACACTGAAGCTTTCTTT. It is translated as CASSPGPNTEAFF.

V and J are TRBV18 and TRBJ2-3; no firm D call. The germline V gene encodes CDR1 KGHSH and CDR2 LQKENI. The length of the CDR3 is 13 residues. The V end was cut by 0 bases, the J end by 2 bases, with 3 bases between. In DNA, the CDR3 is TGTGCCAGCTCACCACCGGTCACAGATACGCAGTATTTT. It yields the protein CASSPPVTDTQYF.

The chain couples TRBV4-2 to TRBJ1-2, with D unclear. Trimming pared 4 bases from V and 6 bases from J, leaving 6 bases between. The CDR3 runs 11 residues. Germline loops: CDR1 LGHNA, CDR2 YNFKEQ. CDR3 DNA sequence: TGTGCCAGCAGCCTCACCGATGGCTACACCTTC. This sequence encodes CASSLTDGYTF.

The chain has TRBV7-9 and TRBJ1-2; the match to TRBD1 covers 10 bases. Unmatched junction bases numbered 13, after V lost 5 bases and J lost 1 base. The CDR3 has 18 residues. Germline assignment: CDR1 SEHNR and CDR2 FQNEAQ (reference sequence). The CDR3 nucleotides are TGTGCCAGCAGCCAGCCCGGGACAGGGGAGTCGGGTAACTATGGCTACACCTTC. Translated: CASSQPGTGESGNYGYTF.

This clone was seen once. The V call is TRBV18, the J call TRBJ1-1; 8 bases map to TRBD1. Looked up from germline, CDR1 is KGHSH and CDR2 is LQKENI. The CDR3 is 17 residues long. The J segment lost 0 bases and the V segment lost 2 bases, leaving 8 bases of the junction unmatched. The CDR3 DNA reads TGTGCCAGCTCACCAGTTGACAGGGGAGGACTGAACACTGAAGCTTTCTTT. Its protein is CASSPVDRGGLNTEAFF.

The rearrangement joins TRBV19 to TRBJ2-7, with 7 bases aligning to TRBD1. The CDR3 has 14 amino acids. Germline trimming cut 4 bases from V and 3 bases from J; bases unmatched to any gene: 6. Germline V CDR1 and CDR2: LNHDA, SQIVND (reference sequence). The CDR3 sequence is CASSTNRGHYEQYF. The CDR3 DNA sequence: TGTGCCAGTAGTACGAACAGGGGCCACTACGAGCAGTACTTC.

The CDR3 is CASSLFGSGVGGELFF. Here the CDR3 DNA reads TGTGCCAGCAGCCTTTTTGGTTCGGGGGTAGGAGGGGAGCTGTTTTTT. The rearrangement joins TRBV7-2 to TRBJ2-2, with a possible D match to TRBD2 (6 bases). CDR1 is SGHTA and CDR2 is FQGNSA in the germline V gene. Trimming shortened V by 5 bases and J by 8 bases, and 21 bases separated the two germline ends. The CDR3 has 16 amino acids. The variable domain in full, with the rest retrieved from reference TRBV7-2 and TRBJ2-2, is GAGVSQSPSNKVTEKGKDVELRCDPISGHTALYWYRQSLGQGLEFLIYFQGNSAPDKSGLPSDRFSAERTGGSVSTLTIQRTQQEDSAVYLCASSLFGSGVGGELFFGEGSRLTVL.

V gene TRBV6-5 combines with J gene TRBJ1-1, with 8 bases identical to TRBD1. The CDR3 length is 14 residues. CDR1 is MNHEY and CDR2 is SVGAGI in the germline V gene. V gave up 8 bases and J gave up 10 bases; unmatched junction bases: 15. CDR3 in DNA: TGTGCCAGCGGGGGCCGGACAGGGACGAGGGTAGCTTTCTTT. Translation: CASGGRTGTRVAFF.

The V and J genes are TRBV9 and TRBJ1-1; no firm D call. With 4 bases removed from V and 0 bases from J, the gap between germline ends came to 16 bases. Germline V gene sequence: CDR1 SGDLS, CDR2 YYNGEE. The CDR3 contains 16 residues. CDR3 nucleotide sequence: TGTGCCAGCAGCCCCCGACCAAGGGAGTTGAACACTGAAGCTTTCTTT. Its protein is CASSPRPRELNTEAFF. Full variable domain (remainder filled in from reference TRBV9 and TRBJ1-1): DSGVTQTPKHLITATGQRVTLRCSPRSGDLSVYWYQQSLDQGLQFLIQYYNGEERAKGNILERFSAQQFPDLHSELNLSSLELGDSALYFCASSPRPRELNTEAFFGQGTRLTVV.

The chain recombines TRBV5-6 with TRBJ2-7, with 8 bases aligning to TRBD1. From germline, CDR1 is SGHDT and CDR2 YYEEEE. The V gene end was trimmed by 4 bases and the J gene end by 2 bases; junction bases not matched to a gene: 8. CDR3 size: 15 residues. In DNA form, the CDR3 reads TGTGCCAGCAGCACCGGACAGGGAGGAACCTACGAGCAGTACTTC. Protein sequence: CASSTGQGGTYEQYF.

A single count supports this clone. The CDR3 nucleotides are TGCGCCAGCAGTGAGTTGACCTATGGCTACACCTTC. It encodes CASSELTYGYTF. The chain employs TRBV10-2 and TRBJ1-2, with D unresolved. CDR3 length equals 12 residues. Trimming removed 1 base at V and 4 bases at J, with 4 bases between. Germline-derived CDR1 and CDR2 are WSHSY and SAAADI.

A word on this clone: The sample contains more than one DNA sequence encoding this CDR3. CDR3 in amino acids: CASSLGGAGEQYF. CDR3 nucleotides: TGTGCCAGCAGCTTAGGGGGCGCCGGCGAGCAGTACTTC. The J gene is TRBJ2-7, the V gene TRBV7-9, with D possibly TRBD1 on 5 matching bases. V was pared by 1 base and J by 6 bases, with 10 bases between. The CDR3 length is 13 residues. Germline values: CDR1 SEHNR, CDR2 FQNEAQ (reference sequence).

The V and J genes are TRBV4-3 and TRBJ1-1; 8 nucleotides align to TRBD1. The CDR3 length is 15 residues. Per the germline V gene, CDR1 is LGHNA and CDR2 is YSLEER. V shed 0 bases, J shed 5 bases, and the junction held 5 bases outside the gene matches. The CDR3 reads CASSQDYRGVTEAFF. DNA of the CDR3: TGCGCCAGCAGCCAAGATTACAGGGGGGTAACTGAAGCTTTCTTT.

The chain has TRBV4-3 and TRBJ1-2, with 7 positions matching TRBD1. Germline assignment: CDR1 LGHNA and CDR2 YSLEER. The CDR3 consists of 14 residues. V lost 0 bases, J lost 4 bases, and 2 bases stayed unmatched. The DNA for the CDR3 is TGCGCCAGCAGCCAAGAAGGGACAGCCTATGGCTACACCTTC. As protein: CASSQEGTAYGYTF.

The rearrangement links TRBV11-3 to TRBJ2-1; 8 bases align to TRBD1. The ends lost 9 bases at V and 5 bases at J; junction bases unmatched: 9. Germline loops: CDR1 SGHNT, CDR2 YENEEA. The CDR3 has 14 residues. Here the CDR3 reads CASSRGQVNNEQFF. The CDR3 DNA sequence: TGTGCCAGTAGCCGGGGACAGGTCAACAATGAGCAGTTCTTC.